The TCR beta chain described here comes from a study of regulatory dendritic cells for organ transplantation. Concerning this clone: What it binds is unknown.

Sorted subsets were CFSE-labeled and cultured four to five days with allogeneic dendritic cells. Sequenced by immunoSEQ multiplex PCR; TCRdb stores in-frame clones only, minus some. The sample holds approximately 12,000 clones; 60% to 80% are singletons and the top ten take roughly 0.6%. There are 13 residues in the CDR3. Germline V gene sequence: CDR1 LNHDA, CDR2 SQIVND (reference sequence). Trimming removed 7 bases from V and 0 bases from J, with 7 bases in between. The chain joins TRBV19 to TRBJ1-5; D call uncertain. The receptor's source is a human donor in good health. What was sequenced was naive CD4+ T cells from blood cultured with regulatory dendritic cells. Subset specified: CD45RA+ naive T cells. CDR3 sequence (DNA): TGTGCCAGTACGCGGAGTAGCAATCAGCCCCAGCATTTT. It yields the protein CASTRSSNQPQHF.